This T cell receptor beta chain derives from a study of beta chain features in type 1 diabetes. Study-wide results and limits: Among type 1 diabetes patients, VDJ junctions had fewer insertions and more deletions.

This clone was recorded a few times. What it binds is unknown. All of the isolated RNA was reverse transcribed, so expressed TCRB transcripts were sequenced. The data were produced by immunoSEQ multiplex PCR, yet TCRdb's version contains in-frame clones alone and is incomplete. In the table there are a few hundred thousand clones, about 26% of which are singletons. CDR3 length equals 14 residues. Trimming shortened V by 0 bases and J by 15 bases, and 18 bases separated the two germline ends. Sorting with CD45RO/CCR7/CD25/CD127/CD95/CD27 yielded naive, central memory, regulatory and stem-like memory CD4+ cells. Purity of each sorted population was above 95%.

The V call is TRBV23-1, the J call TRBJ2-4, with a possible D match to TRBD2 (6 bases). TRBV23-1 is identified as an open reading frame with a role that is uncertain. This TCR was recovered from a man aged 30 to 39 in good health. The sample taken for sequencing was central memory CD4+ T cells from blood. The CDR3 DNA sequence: TGCGCCAGCAGTCAATCGGGGGGACCGCGCGTCCGGTACTTC. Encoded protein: CASSQSGGPRVRYF.